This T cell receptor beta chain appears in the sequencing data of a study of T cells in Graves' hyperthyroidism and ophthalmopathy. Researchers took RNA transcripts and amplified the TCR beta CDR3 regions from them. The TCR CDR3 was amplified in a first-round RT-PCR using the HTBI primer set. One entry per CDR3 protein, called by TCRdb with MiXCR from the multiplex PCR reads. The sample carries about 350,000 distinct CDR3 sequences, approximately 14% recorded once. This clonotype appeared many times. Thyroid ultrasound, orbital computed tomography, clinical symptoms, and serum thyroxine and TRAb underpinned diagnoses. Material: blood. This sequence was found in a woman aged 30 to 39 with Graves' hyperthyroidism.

Written as DNA, the CDR3 is TGTGCCAGCCTCCCCGGAAGGGCAGAGACCCAGTACTTC. It specifies CASLPGRAETQYF. The chain joins TRBV6-1 to TRBJ2-5; D is unresolved. The V gene lost 8 bases and the J gene lost 4 bases, with 14 bases spanning the gap. The germline V gene encodes CDR1 MNHNS and CDR2 SASEGT. The CDR3 length is 13 residues.